These 17 T cell receptor beta chains were sequenced from one sample in a study of breast tumors, draining lymph nodes, adjacent tissues (dated by TCRdb to 2016 to 2017). Preparation of the library involved multiplex PCR. TCRdb shows the sequencer as Illumina HiSeq 2000. In-frame beta chains were kept once TCRdb had trimmed the public reads at Q25 with fastp and called clones with MiXCR. Each entry merges the rows of one CDR3 protein and shows their most common DNA and genes. The sample records 150,000 to 200,000 distinct CDR3 sequences, approximately 33% of which are singletons. The top ten hold over 3.5% of the sample. The lymph node samples were taken from the axillary draining lymph nodes of breast cancer patients. Sequencing used axillary lymph node tissue. Receptors were obtained from a female donor with breast cancer. Some clones in this sample may be carry-over from other donors' samples.

Many counts were recorded for this clonotype. The chain uses TRBV6-5 and TRBJ1-6, with 7 bases identical to TRBD1. The germline gives CDR1 MNHEY, CDR2 SVGAGI. V dropped 7 bases and J dropped 2; count of bases not matched to a gene: 11. The CDR3 has 17 amino acids. The CDR3 nucleotides read TGTGCCAGCACTCTTAAGGCGACAGGGCCCTATAATTCACCCCTCCACTTT. Protein: CASTLKATGPYNSPLHF.

This clonotype was detected once. The CDR3 sequence: CSARGQGASYNEQFF. CDR3 sequence (DNA): TGCAGTGCTAGGGGGCAGGGGGCTTCCTACAATGAGCAGTTCTTC. V is TRBV20-1 and J is TRBJ2-1, with TRBD1 matching 8 bases. Per the germline V gene, CDR1 is DFQATT and CDR2 is SNEGSKA (reference sequence). The CDR3 loop spans 15 amino acids. V was clipped by 3 bases and J by 1 base; unmatched bases: 5.

This clonotype was detected a few times. One base away lies a much larger clone, so this may be a sequencing read error. This rearrangement joins TRBV13 to TRBJ2-5; D perhaps matches TRBD1 (5 bases). CDR3 size: 14 residues. The germline CDR1 and CDR2 sequences are PRHDT and FYEKMQ (reference sequence). The ends were cut back, 3 bases at V and 5 bases at J, with 13 bases in the middle. The CDR3 sequence is CASSFPGFRETQYF. The CDR3, as DNA: TGTGCCAGCAGCTTTCCAGGGTTTAGGGAGACCCAGTACTTC. Variable domain in full (rest from reference TRBV13 and TRBJ2-5): AAGVIQSPRHLIKEKRETATLKCYPIPRHDTVYWYQQGPGQDPQFLISFYEKMQSDKGSIPDRFSAQQFSDYHSELNMSSLELGDSALYFCASSFPGFRETQYFGPGTRLLVL.

The chain recombines TRBV9 with TRBJ2-1; D might be TRBD1 or TRBD2, each matching 5 bases. CDR3 length: 18 residues. CDR1 SGDLS and CDR2 YYNGEE come from the germline V gene. Trimming removed 2 bases from V and 5 bases from J, with 23 bases in between. CDR3 nucleotides: TGTGCCAGCAGCGTGGGACCGATAACACCGGGGAGCGACAATGAGCAGTTCTTC. It is translated as CASSVGPITPGSDNEQFF.

This clonotype was counted a few times. V and J are TRBV6-6 and TRBJ1-5; D is unresolved. Germline lookup yields CDR1 MNHNY and CDR2 SVGAGI (reference sequence). Trimming left V 6 bases short and J 2 bases short, with 14 bases between. The CDR3 has 15 residues. DNA of the CDR3: TGTGCCAGCAGGGAGTCGGCGGATCGCAATCAGCCCCAGCATTTT. It specifies CASRESADRNQPQHF.

This clonotype was detected ten times or more. The chain carries TRBV5-8 and TRBJ2-1; weak D call: TRBD1 (7 bases). This CDR3 has 16 residues. Germline CDR1 and CDR2: SGHTS and YDEGEE. V lost 0 bases and J lost 9, with 19 bases in between. The CDR3 loop reads CASSLGGTVGGVEQFF. DNA of the CDR3: TGTGCCAGCAGCTTGGGCGGGACGGTAGGGGGCGTTGAGCAGTTCTTC.

About this clonotype itself: The junction departs from the called germline gene at one end, perhaps through a read error. V usage is TRBV10-2 and J usage is TRBJ2-5; 12 positions agree with TRBD2. The CDR3 has 14 amino acids. From germline, CDR1 is WSHSY and CDR2 SAAADI. CDR3 bases: TGCGCCAGCAGCCTAGCGGGGGGGGCTACAATCGGGACCTTC. The encoded protein is CASSLAGGATIGTF.

The rearrangement joins TRBV6-1 to TRBJ1-5, with 8 bases matching TRBD1. The V and J ends lost 5 bases and 11 bases, in that order; junction bases with no gene match: 17. Per the germline V gene, CDR1 is MNHNS and CDR2 is SASEGT. This CDR3 spans 16 amino acids. The CDR3 nucleotides read TGTGCCAGCAGTTCGACTACCGGGACAGGTAGAGAGACCCAGCATTTT. This translates into CASSSTTGTGRETQHF.

This clonotype has just one count. The chain links TRBV2 to TRBJ2-7; TRBD1 agrees at 7 bases. V was clipped by 6 bases and J by 3 bases; unmatched bases: 8. Germline V CDR1 and CDR2: SNHLY, FYNNEI. The CDR3 loop spans 14 amino acids. Here the CDR3 reads CASRSGTAIYEQYF. In DNA form, the CDR3 reads TGTGCCAGCAGATCCGGGACAGCAATCTACGAGCAGTACTTC.

The chain links TRBV9 to TRBJ1-3; 10 bases fit TRBD1. The CDR3 has 24 residues. Germline assignment: CDR1 SGDLS and CDR2 YYNGEE. CDR3 DNA: TGTTCCCACATTACCGGGAGGGACAGGGGCGAGAAACCCCATATACTCCCGGGCAATATGGCCATATATTTT. As protein: CSHITGRDRGEKPHILPGNMAIYF.

This clonotype has at least ten counts. This chain joins TRBV12-3 or TRBV12-4 and TRBJ1-3; D is possibly TRBD1 (5 bases). The CDR3 has 13 amino acids. V was clipped by 7 bases and J by 0 bases, with 7 bases between them. CDR3 amino acids: CASNGGSGNTIYF. DNA of the CDR3: TGTGCCAGCAACGGGGGCTCTGGAAACACCATATATTTT.

This clonotype has ten or more counts. The chain uses TRBV20-1 and TRBJ1-1, with a weak D call TRBD1 (6 bases). The CDR3 covers 11 residues. Germline lookup yields CDR1 DFQATT and CDR2 SNEGSKA (reference sequence). For the CDR3, the DNA is TGCAGGGCAGCCCAGGGGACTGAAGCTTTCTTT. It codes for CRAAQGTEAFF.

This clonotype showed up many times. The chain links TRBV27 to TRBJ1-2; possible D gene TRBD1, 6 bases. Germline-derived CDR1 and CDR2 are MNHEY and SMNVEV (reference sequence). This CDR3 is 15 amino acids long. The V end was cut by 6 bases, the J end by 3 bases, with 17 bases between. The CDR3 DNA follows: TGTGCCAGCAGCCCTCGCCGGGGGCCTTACTATGGCTACACCTTC. Residues: CASSPRRGPYYGYTF.

This clonotype showed up many times. The chain uses TRBV3-1 and TRBJ1-5, with 7 bases aligning to TRBD1. V lost 3 bases to trimming and J lost 6 bases; unmatched junction nucleotides: 11. Germline-derived CDR1 and CDR2 are LGHDT and YNNKEL (reference sequence). CDR3 length: 16 residues. CDR3 nucleotides: TGTGCCAGCAGCCAGGGGGGGAGGGGGCGAAGTCAGCCCCAGCATTTT. Protein: CASSQGGRGRSQPQHF.

The sample holds many counts of this clonotype. CDR3 DNA: TGTGCCAGCAGCTCGACCGCGCCGGGACTAGCGGGGGGTTCGCAGTTCTTC. Translating gives CASSSTAPGLAGGSQFF. The chain has TRBV7-2 and TRBJ2-1, with 15 bases identical to TRBD2. Trimming at V came to 4 bases and at J to 12 bases, leaving 13 bases not matched to a gene. Germline loops: CDR1 SGHTA, CDR2 FQGNSA. The length of the CDR3 is 17 residues.

This clonotype has a handful of counts. This may come from a read error, since a much larger clone is one base off. The conserved phenylalanine or tryptophan normally closing the CDR3 is absent here, so this likely arose from a read error. The CDR3 region has the DNA TGTGCCAGCAGCCAGCAGATTGCGGAGACCCAGTACTCC. This gives the protein CASSQQIAETQYS. The V call is TRBV14, the J call TRBJ2-5; D call uncertain. Deletions cut 3 bases from V and 5 bases from J, with 10 bases between. This CDR3 has 13 amino acids. Germline V gene data show CDR1 as SGHDN and CDR2 as FVKESK.

In this sample, this clonotype turned up a few times. V is TRBV6-5 and J is TRBJ2-7; TRBD1 is a possible D gene (5 bases). The CDR3 totals 14 residues. Germline CDR1 reads MNHEY; CDR2 reads SVGAGI. Between the trimmed V and J ends, which lost 5 bases and 2 bases, there was a span of 13 bases. CDR3 protein: CASSQREGAYEQYF. CDR3 nucleotides: TGTGCCAGCAGTCAAAGGGAAGGGGCCTACGAGCAGTACTTC.